This entry lists 16 T cell receptor beta chains sequenced from one sample in a study of Ad26.COV2.S vaccination and SARS-CoV-2 variants. The repertoire was sequenced with immunoSEQ multiplex PCR; TCRdb's copy has only in-frame clones and lacks some. The data show some 290,000 clones, more than 70% seen once. As to treatment: 19 received Ad26.COV2.S at low or high dose, single or two shots; about 5 received placebo; per-sample allocation not given. Samples came from day 63 after the first vaccine or placebo injection. The sequences come from peripheral blood, collected in a trial of Ad26.COV2.S vaccine versus placebo. The receptors here all came from a person between 18 and 59 years old who received the Ad26.COV2.S COVID-19 vaccine or a placebo.

The chain links TRBV6-6 to TRBJ2-2; perhaps TRBD2 as D (5 bases). CDR1 is MNHNY, CDR2 SVGAGI, per germline (reference sequence). The V end was cut by 6 bases, the J end by 5 bases, with 13 bases between. CDR3 length: 14 amino acids. CDR3 residues: CASSLEGRTGELFF. CDR3 in DNA: TGTGCCAGCAGCCTCGAGGGCCGAACCGGGGAGCTGTTTTTT.

The CDR3 DNA reads as TGCGCCAGCAGCCAAGCTCAGGGTGAAGAAAAACTGTTTTTT. Amino acid sequence: CASSQAQGEEKLFF. The rearrangement uses TRBV4-1 and TRBJ1-4; D possibly corresponds to TRBD1 (5 bases). The germline CDR1 and CDR2 sequences are MGHRA and YSYEKL. CDR3 size: 14 residues. V was shortened by 1 base and J by 8 bases, with 11 bases between the two germline ends.

The rearrangement joins TRBV6-4 to TRBJ2-3, with D hard to call. Germline V gene lookup returns CDR1 MRHNA and CDR2 SNTAGT. The CDR3 extends over 13 amino acids. Trimming took off 0 bases at V and 2 bases at J, with 3 bases between the two ends. The CDR3 loop is CASSDSDTDTQYF. CDR3 sequence (DNA): TGTGCCAGCAGTGACTCAGACACAGATACGCAGTATTTT.

The chain joins TRBV11-2 to TRBJ1-1; D remains unclear. Germline V gives CDR1 SGHAT, CDR2 FQNNGV. The CDR3 spans 14 residues. Between the trimmed V and J ends, which lost 1 base and 2 bases, there was a span of 8 bases. For the CDR3, the DNA is TGTGCCAGCAGCTTAGCGGGCAGAAACACTGAAGCTTTCTTT. It encodes CASSLAGRNTEAFF.

The chain uses TRBV28 and TRBJ2-2, with 9 bases identical to TRBD2. V trimming: 5 bases; J trimming: 2 bases; junction bases outside the gene matches: 6. The length of the CDR3 is 16 residues. Germline CDR1 and CDR2: MDHEN and SYDVKM. The CDR3: CASSPLAGANTGELFF. The CDR3, as DNA: TGTGCCAGCAGTCCTTTAGCGGGGGCTAACACCGGGGAGCTGTTTTTT.

The chain employs TRBV6-6 and TRBJ2-7; TRBD1 is a possible D gene (5 bases). The CDR3 spans 13 residues. CDR1 is MNHNY, CDR2 SVGAGI, per germline (reference sequence). Trimming stripped 10 bases from V and 3 bases from J, with 16 bases between. CDR3 nucleotides: TGTGCCACTGGAGATGACAGAGACTACGAGCAGTACTTC. Residues: CATGDDRDYEQYF.

The chain combines TRBV5-1 with TRBJ2-7; no reliable D call. Germline CDR1 reads SGHRS; CDR2 reads YFSETQ. CDR3 length: 14 amino acids. The V and J ends lost 3 bases and 5 bases respectively, with 15 bases between them. Here the CDR3 reads CASSSSSLTNEQYF. The DNA for the CDR3 is TGCGCCAGCAGCTCCTCATCCCTTACGAACGAGCAGTACTTC. Based on the CDR3 plus reference TRBV5-1 and TRBJ2-7, the full variable domain is KAGVTQTPRYLIKTRGQQVTLSCSPISGHRSVSWYQQTPGQGLQFLFEYFSETQRNKGNFPGRFSGRQFSNSRSEMNVSTLELGDSALYLCASSSSSLTNEQYFGPGTRLTVT.

V is TRBV6-2 or TRBV6-3 and J is TRBJ1-1; 7 bases fit TRBD1. The CDR3 has 15 residues. The ends lost 1 base at V and 3 bases at J; junction bases unmatched: 5. Germline V gene data show CDR1 as MNHEY and CDR2 as SVGEGT. CDR3 sequence (DNA): TGTGCCAGCAGTTACTTCCAGGGGGTTGACACTGAAGCTTTCTTT. Translation: CASSYFQGVDTEAFF.

The chain recombines TRBV19 with TRBJ1-4, with D tentatively TRBD1 (5 bases). The germline V gene has CDR1 LNHDA and CDR2 SQIVND (reference sequence). The CDR3 spans 12 residues. V was clipped by 7 bases and J by 7 bases, with 10 bases between them. This CDR3 is CASTGIGEKLFF. The CDR3 bases are TGTGCCAGTACAGGGATCGGTGAAAAACTGTTTTTT.

This chain links TRBV4-3 with TRBJ2-2; TRBD2 matches at 15 bases. Germline V lookup: CDR1 LGHNA, CDR2 YSLEER. The CDR3 is 19 amino acids. J lost 5 bases, V lost 3 bases, and 10 bases had no gene match. The CDR3 spells CASSQGLAGGFSGTGELFF. DNA for the CDR3: TGCGCCAGCAGCCAGGGACTAGCGGGGGGATTCTCAGGGACCGGGGAGCTGTTTTTT.

This chain joins TRBV5-1 and TRBJ2-7; tentatively, D is TRBD2 (6 bases). CDR3 size: 16 residues. Per the germline V gene, CDR1 is SGHRS and CDR2 is YFSETQ. Trimming removed 4 bases from V and 2 bases from J, with 19 bases in between. CDR3: CASSQAPGLSTYEQYF. CDR3 bases: TGCGCCAGCAGCCAAGCCCCCGGACTATCAACCTACGAGCAGTACTTC.

This chain connects TRBV27 to TRBJ2-5; TRBD2 agrees at 9 bases. V shed 6 bases, J shed 2 bases, and the junction held 7 bases outside the gene matches. Germline-derived CDR1 and CDR2 are MNHEY and SMNVEV (reference sequence). CDR3 size: 15 residues. This CDR3 is CASRGAGGRQETQYF. For the CDR3, the DNA is TGTGCCAGCAGGGGAGCGGGGGGTCGGCAAGAGACCCAGTACTTC.

This chain's CDR3 is CASRGQGAIGYTF. For the CDR3, the DNA is TGTGCCAGCAGAGGACAGGGGGCGATTGGCTACACCTTC. The V gene is TRBV6-5, the J gene TRBJ1-2, with 11 bases matching TRBD1. The length of the CDR3 is 13 residues. Germline lookup yields CDR1 MNHEY and CDR2 SVGAGI. With V trimmed by 6 bases and J by 7 bases, 4 bases remained unmatched.

J is TRBJ1-5 and V is TRBV15; D is perhaps TRBD1 (6 bases). V lost 0 bases, J lost 2 bases, and 14 bases lay in between. The V gene's germline CDR1 is LNHNV and CDR2 YYDKDF (reference sequence). The CDR3 contains 17 residues. As DNA, the CDR3 is TGTGCCACCAGCAGAGATCGGGGCAGGGGCGGCAATCAGCCCCAGCATTTT. It yields the protein CATSRDRGRGGNQPQHF.

The CDR3 DNA sequence: TGTGCCAGTAGTATGAACAGCGGGCAGCCCCAGCATTTT. This encodes CASSMNSGQPQHF. The chain links TRBV19 to TRBJ1-5; D not resolved. The CDR3 extends over 13 amino acids. Germline lookup yields CDR1 LNHDA and CDR2 SQIVND (reference sequence). With 3 bases removed from V and 7 bases from J, the gap between germline ends came to 10 bases.

In DNA, the CDR3 is TGTGCCAGCAGCAAGGAAGGGGACAGGGGCCGAACCGGGGAGCTGTTTTTT. It encodes CASSKEGDRGRTGELFF. This chain joins TRBV21-1 and TRBJ2-2; the table's D call of TRBD1 was not tested on the DNA. TRBV21-1 constitutes a pseudogene. The CDR3 totals 17 residues.